These T cell receptor beta chains were read from a single sample in a study of blood T cell repertoires in COVID-19. The assay was immunoSEQ multiplex PCR, and TCRdb's table has in-frame clones only and misses some. The table records some 400,000 clones, about 90% of them present only once. The material sequenced was peripheral blood. The source is a woman aged 55-75 years with COVID-19, enrolled during active disease. Both conserved end residues are trimmed from each CDR3. The D gene is left open where the match is weak.

v_call	d_call	cdr3_aa
TRBV19	TRBD2	ASSIEKSSGGQTGELF
TRBV2	NA	ASSDFFGEWDTQY
TRBV5-1	TRBD1	ASSPGTGEAWVNSPLH
TRBV12-5	NA	ASGLVLGLNTEAF
TRBV29-1	NA	SVEINTEAF
TRBV15	NA	ATSRVYGGSYEQY
TRBV6-5	NA	ASSYSQNKEAF
TRBV4-2	NA	ASSQEDSNSPLH
TRBV7-6	NA	ASSRHAGITARGNTIY
TRBV3-1/TRBV3-2	NA	ASSQESVAF
TRBV24-1	NA	ATSDLATSSYNEQF
TRBV28	NA	ASSPLWSSGNTIY
TRBV11-3	TRBD1	ASSPRSGQGYYEQY
TRBV5-4	NA	ASRGQGNSPLH
TRBV7-3	NA	ASSLNHGSNTGELF
TRBV9	TRBD2	ASSVDSGGAAEQF
TRBV6-5	TRBD1	ASSYRPGQDVYEQY
TRBV23-1	TRBD1	ASSHIHGTGNHQPQH